This T cell receptor beta chain comes out of a study of blood T cell repertoires in COVID-19. Study overall: Samples came from the United States, Italy and Spain, spanning acute and convalescent COVID-19. PBMCs, B-cell-depleted T cells, or T cells were the source of the cDNA or gDNA that made up the material.

Original processing methods: Reference gene primer amplification gave estimated nucleated cell counts. Using immunoSEQ multiplex PCR, the repertoire was profiled, and TCRdb retains in-frame clones only, with some absent. The V and J calls and clone size come from that table; D and trimming were worked out from the DNA. The data hold about 150,000 clones, with approximately 84% observed a single time. The sequenced sample was peripheral blood. This receptor was obtained from a man aged 18 to 30 with active or convalescent COVID-19.

The CDR3 reads CASSLVGTAGNTIYF. Here the CDR3 DNA reads TGTGCCAGCAGCTTAGTTGGGACAGCTGGAAACACCATATATTTT. The genes are TRBV7-2 and TRBJ1-3, with 7 bases identical to TRBD1. Germline loops: CDR1 SGHTA, CDR2 FQGNSA. The V segment lost 1 base and the J segment 2 bases; nucleotides outside the gene matches: 2. This CDR3 contains 15 residues.